A selection of T cell receptor beta chains follows, all from one sample in a study of regulatory T cells in long-lasting Graves disease. Each CDR3 protein is one row after TCRdb ran MiXCR on the multiplex PCR reads. The table has about half a million distinct CDR3 sequences, more than 10% seen once. The sample also formed part of further work on T cells in Graves' hyperthyroidism and ophthalmopathy.

Sample: peripheral blood mononuclear cells (PBMCs), taken at new diagnosis, from a patient treated with antithyroid drugs. The receptors shown here come from a woman under 40 with Graves disease. Both conserved end residues are part of each CDR3. D genes are given only for firm matches. Expanded clones are given a class, and other clones once, few, many or no size at all.

>TRBV7-2|many|TRBJ2-3|.
TGTGCCAGCAGCTTAAGGGGATCAGATACGCAGTATTTT
CASSLRGSDTQYF
>TRBV6-2/TRBV6-3|.|TRBJ1-4|.
TGTGCCAGCAGCGAAGACCGACTTTCCCTTCCAACTAATGAAAAACTGTTTTTT
CASSEDRLSLPTNEKLFF
>TRBV6-9|few|TRBJ1-6|.
TGTGCCAGCAGTTGGGCGGCACCCCTCCACTTT
CASSWAAPLHF
>TRBV20-1|many|TRBJ1-5|.
TGCAGTGCTAGTGGGGGGACGGACCCAATTCTCCAGCATTTT
CSASGGTDPILQHF
>TRBV7-8|few|TRBJ1-5|.
TGTGCCAGCAGCCTTTCTTTCTCCAATCAGCCCCAGCATTTT
CASSLSFSNQPQHF
>TRBV7-9|.|TRBJ1-5|.
TGTGCCAGCAGCTTATGGGGGGCTGGGGGCAATCAGCCCCAGCATTTT
CASSLWGAGGNQPQHF
>TRBV3-1|many|TRBJ1-2|.
TGTGCCAGCAGCGTAGGGGCGGATGGCTACACCTTC
CASSVGADGYTF
>TRBV4-2|.|TRBJ1-4|.
TGTGCCAGCAGCCAACACCGGGACTCCCAAAGGACTAATGAAAAACTGTTTTTT
CASSQHRDSQRTNEKLFF
>TRBV19|.|TRBJ1-5|.
TGTGCCAGTACCGAAAGGGGGGTCCGGCCCCAGCATTTT
CASTERGVRPQHF
>TRBV9|.|TRBJ1-2|.
TGTGCCAGCAGCGTACTCGGGATCAATGGCTACACCTTC
CASSVLGINGYTF
>TRBV19|many|TRBJ2-1|TRBD2
TGTGCCAGTATCGGCGGGAGGGCCTACAATGAGCAGTTCTTC
CASIGGRAYNEQFF
>TRBV13|many|TRBJ2-7|TRBD1
TGTGCCAGCAGCGGGGGACAGGGTAACTACGAGCAGTACTTC
CASSGGQGNYEQYF
>TRBV27|many|TRBJ2-7|TRBD2
TGTGCCAGCAGTTTGCGGGGGGCCTACGAGCAGTACTTC
CASSLRGAYEQYF
>TRBV7-2|many|TRBJ2-1|TRBD2
TGTGCCAGCAGCCCTTCCATAGCGGGAGCGGTCTACAATGAGCAGTTCTTC
CASSPSIAGAVYNEQFF
>TRBV7-9|many|TRBJ1-1|.
TGTGCCAGCAGCCCAACGGGACCAAGCACTGAAGCTTTCTTT
CASSPTGPSTEAFF
>TRBV2|many|TRBJ1-6|TRBD1
TGTGCCAGCTCCGGGACAGGGGTTTCGAATTCACCCCTCCACTTT
CASSGTGVSNSPLHF
>TRBV11-2|many|TRBJ2-5|.
TGTGCCAGCAGCTTATTCCCGGGACGGTGGGGGACCCAGTACTTC
CASSLFPGRWGTQYF
>TRBV12-3/TRBV12-4|many|TRBJ2-3|.
TGTGCCAGCAGTTTCCCCGGAGGAGATACGCAGTATTTT
CASSFPGGDTQYF
>TRBV10-3|many|TRBJ2-7|.
TGTGCCATCAGCCCCGGGACCACCACGCAGTACTTC
CAISPGTTTQYF
>TRBV27|many|TRBJ1-1|.
TGTGCCAGCAGTTTATTACAGTCTTCCACTGAAGCTTTCTTT
CASSLLQSSTEAFF
>TRBV27|many|TRBJ1-6|.
TGTGCCAGCAGTGGCGTAGGGTATAATTCACCCCTCCACTTT
CASSGVGYNSPLHF
>TRBV7-8|many|TRBJ1-4|TRBD1
TGTGCCAGCAGCTTAGCGCCGACAGGGGGTAGGAAAAAACTGTTTTTT
CASSLAPTGGRKKLFF
>TRBV3-1|many|TRBJ2-1|.
TGTGCCAGCAGCTCTATTTTAGCCTTCTCCTACAATGAGCAGTTCTTC
CASSSILAFSYNEQFF
>TRBV6-1|.|TRBJ2-2|TRBD1
TGTGCCAGCAGGCCGGGACAGGGGTCCGGGGAGCTGTTTTTT
CASRPGQGSGELFF
>TRBV10-3|many|TRBJ1-2|TRBD1
TGTGCCATCAGTGAGTCGACAGGGCTCTATGGCTACACCTTC
CAISESTGLYGYTF
>TRBV28|few|TRBJ1-1|.
TGTGCCAGCAGTTTTAGTCGGCGGATGAACACTGAAGCTTTCTTT
CASSFSRRMNTEAFF